What follows describes a single TCR beta chain. Germline V lookup: CDR1 LGHNA, CDR2 YNFKEQ. Trimming cost V 2 bases and J 2 bases, with 9 bases left between them. The CDR3 loop spans 14 amino acids. The record originates from a study of blood T cell repertoires in COVID-19. Looking at the study overall: From the United States, Italy and Spain came samples of acute and convalescent COVID-19. T cells, B-cell-depleted T cells, or PBMCs supplied cDNA or gDNA.

In the study's own analysis: Amplifying reference gene primers gave estimates of nucleated cell counts. Only in-frame clones appear in the TCRdb table, and some are missing; sequencing was by immunoSEQ multiplex PCR. V and J calls plus clone size are reproduced from that table; the DNA served to infer D and trimming. The profile shows about 240,000 clones, 70% to 90% of them singletons. Material for sequencing was peripheral blood. This TCR was recovered from a woman in her twenties or thirties who had recovered from COVID-19. The chain recombines TRBV4-2 with TRBJ1-2; D ambiguous. The DNA of the CDR3 is TGTGCCAGCAGCCAACTCGGACTCAACTATGGCTACACCTTC. Its translation is CASSQLGLNYGYTF.